What follows is one T cell receptor beta chain and its context. The data are from a study of cytomegalovirus exposure and HLA in healthy donors. The PCR used 60 Vbeta and 13 Jbeta primers. Measured with immunoSEQ multiplex PCR; TCRdb has only the in-frame clones, and not every one. Here the sample spans around 210,000 clones, roughly 84% being singletons. The source material was PBMCs. The sequence derives from a girl aged 2-10 years in good health and CMV-seronegative.

The CDR3 loop is CASSPIGTGGYEQYF. The CDR3 DNA follows: TGTGCCAGCAGCCCAATAGGGACAGGGGGCTACGAGCAGTACTTC. J is TRBJ2-7 and V is TRBV11-2, with 11 positions matching TRBD1. Unmatched junction bases numbered 6, after V lost 5 bases and J lost 3 bases. Germline V gene data show CDR1 as SGHAT and CDR2 as FQNNGV. The length of the CDR3 is 15 residues.